This section outlines one T cell receptor (beta chain) sequence together with its context. The clone's antigen remains unknown. Per-nucleotide qualities are absent, and no much larger clonotype sits a single base away. TCR beta CDR3 regions were sequenced from DNA using the immunoSEQ hsTCRbeta Kit. In the source study's methods: TCR sequencing data were analysed with the ImmunoSEQ Analyzer. T cell clonality was calculated on productive rearrangements as 1 minus Pielou's evenness. The inverse Simpson index, applied to productive templates, was used to measure T cell diversity. T cell density was defined as TCR beta template counts normalized to usable DNA, with usable DNA estimated by amplifying and sequencing housekeeping genes. Two-sided Kruskal-Wallis tests were used to compare TCR metrics across histologic stages. TCRdb mirrors the immuneACCESS table, restricted to in-frame sequences. Some clones are absent from its copies; in checked studies, under half trace to an unresolved V gene, and the reason for the others is unknown. V and J calls plus clone size are reproduced from that table; the DNA served to infer D and trimming. The sample yields 1,000 or so clones; more than 75% were counted once. The top ten constitute approximately 8% of the sample.

These data are taken from a study of immune evolution from preneoplasia to lung adenocarcinoma (dated by TCRdb to the early 2020s). In terms of the full investigation: HLA loss of heterozygosity was found in less than 8% of AIS, 15% of MIA and under 40% of ADC lesions, and in no AAH lesions. The TCR sequencing data were obtained from around 51 patients. The sample size depended on which specimens were available, not on a prior power calculation. POLYSOLVER was used to infer class I HLA alleles from exome data, and LOHHLA was used to detect allele-specific HLA loss. The study combined immune gene expression, TCR sequencing and multiplex immunofluorescence to profile immune contexture across lung adenocarcinoma precursors and invasive adenocarcinoma. Resected precursor lesions (AAH, AIS, MIA) and invasive adenocarcinomas were compared against paired morphologically normal lung tissue. The immune data were integrated with whole exome sequencing and methylation data obtained from the same cohort of nodules. In total, the cohort included roughly 49 patients with pulmonary nodules, all of whom underwent surgical resection. According to the study, more than 95 samples went through TCR sequencing.

Resection was performed on patients in Japan or China between 2014 and 2017. Histologic diagnosis of each case was confirmed independently by two lung cancer pathologists on H&E slides. For nucleic acid extraction, premalignant or tumor cells were enriched by macro-dissection following pathologic assessment. The AllPrep DNA/RNA FFPE Kit was used to isolate DNA from FFPE tissue. Beyond this particular receptor, the publication reports: All patients were from Japan and China, so applicability to Western populations was uncertain. The highest T cell clonality was observed in KRAS-mutant nodules compared with EGFR-mutant or double wild-type lesions. Clonality was highest in normal lung, while later-stage lesions appeared to have lower clonality but higher T cell density and diversity. Normal lung had the highest top T cell clone frequencies, which appeared to decline progressively from AAH through AIS, MIA and invasive adenocarcinoma. Findings were based on association rather than direct causation; larger cohorts with long-term follow-up and longitudinal biopsies were deemed needed.

The germline V gene supplies CDR1 SGHRS and CDR2 YFSETQ. Germline trimming amounts to 6 bases on V and 4 bases on J, with 13 as the count of junction bases outside the gene matches. The CDR3 starts with the cysteine, ends with the phenylalanine, and has 17 residues. Only the CDR3 region is kept as DNA, spanning 51 bases read in frame from base 1. The TCR comes from a person aged 55-85 years with lung adenocarcinoma. Here the chain combines TRBV5-1 and TRBJ2-2; 9 of the junction bases match TRBD2. Sequenced material: FFPE tissue from an adenomatous hyperplasia lung lesion. Explained via the paper, the cell subset or site label denotes: atypical adenomatous hyperplasia (AAH), lung preneoplasia. The DNA reads as follows: TGCGCCAGCACCACCGAACCCGAGCGGGGGGTCACCGGGGAGCTGTTTTTT. The encoded protein is CASTTEPERGVTGELFF.